This T cell receptor (beta chain) originates from a study of CD8 T cells in ankylosing spondylitis. Broader study findings: Disease-linked clones reportedly showed significant enrichment in matched ankylosing spondylitis synovial fluid. Disease-associated clones were CD8+ and fairly uncommon in peripheral blood. Certain motif variants had earlier been reported in reactive arthritis synovial fluid and blood. In ankylosing spondylitis blood, a motif of 7 to 9 highly homologous TCR beta variants appeared characteristic.

In making TCR beta libraries, quantitative 5'-RACE with molecular barcodes was used. Via MiXCR, TCRdb re-called the 5' RACE reads, giving one row per CDR3 protein. The repertoire holds some 840,000 distinct CDR3 sequences, 10% to 15% seen once, with about 0.49% in the top ten. A note on this clonotype: Its target is unknown. An end of the junction does not agree with germline; a read error may underlie this.

This receptor was taken from a male donor with ankylosing spondylitis. Sequenced sample: blood, either unsorted or a sorted T cell fraction (not recorded which).

CDR3 residues: CASSLWDHETQYF. The CDR3 DNA follows: TGTGCCAGCAGTTTATGGGACCACGAGACCCAGTACTTC. The chain links TRBV28 to TRBJ2-5; D gene uncertain. CDR3 size: 13 residues. Germline V gene data show CDR1 as MDHEN and CDR2 as SYDVKM.